This passage covers 30 T cell receptor beta chains from one sample sequenced in a study of blood T cell repertoires in COVID-19. The table came from immunoSEQ multiplex PCR; TCRdb's copy has only in-frame clones and leaves some out. The top ten hold approximately 20% of the sample, which has about 82,000 clones, about 85% seen once. The sequencing sample was made of peripheral blood. These TCRs come from a man aged 80 or over with active or convalescent COVID-19.

The gene calls are TRBV3-1 (or the pseudogene TRBV3-2) and TRBJ1-2, with D possibly matching TRBD1 (6 bases). With 2 bases removed from V and 4 bases from J, the gap between germline ends came to 17 bases. The CDR3 loop spans 16 amino acids. In germline, CDR1 is LGHDT, CDR2 YNNKEL (reference sequence). The DNA of the CDR3 is TGTGCCAGCAGCCAACAAGGACAGCCCGTTACCTATGGCTACACCTTC. It is translated as CASSQQGQPVTYGYTF.

The gene calls are TRBV2 and TRBJ2-7; 8 bases fit TRBD2. This CDR3 comprises 14 residues. Germline CDR1 and CDR2: SNHLY and FYNNEI. The V segment lost 4 bases and the J segment 1 base; nucleotides outside the gene matches: 3. This chain's CDR3 is CASSGLARSYEQYV. The CDR3 DNA follows: TGTGCCAGCAGTGGACTAGCGCGTTCCTACGAGCAGTACGTC.

The rearrangement joins TRBV19 to TRBJ1-2, with 7 bases identical to TRBD1. V gave up 4 bases and J gave up 0 bases; unmatched junction bases: 11. The germline V gene encodes CDR1 LNHDA and CDR2 SQIVND (reference sequence). This CDR3 contains 17 residues. CDR3 in amino acids: CASSSRTGFLTNYGYTF. CDR3 sequence (DNA): TGTGCCAGTAGTAGCCGGACAGGATTTCTTACTAACTATGGCTACACCTTC.

The chain is built from TRBV21-1 and TRBJ1-5; the table's D call of TRBD1 was not tested on the DNA. TRBV21-1 has pseudogene status. This CDR3 spans 15 amino acids. The CDR3 spells CASNRKDRGDQPQHF. CDR3 coding DNA: TGTGCCAGCAACCGTAAGGACAGGGGGGATCAGCCCCAGCATTTT.

The chain is built from TRBV5-1 and TRBJ2-7; 10 nucleotides agree with TRBD2. Germline CDR1 and CDR2: SGHRS and YFSETQ. V dropped 0 bases and J dropped 3; count of bases not matched to a gene: 3. The CDR3 has 15 residues. CDR3 in amino acids: CASSLGTSGVYEQYV. The CDR3 DNA reads TGCGCCAGCAGCTTGGGCACTAGCGGGGTCTACGAGCAGTACGTC.

The chain employs TRBV7-8 and TRBJ1-1; weak D call: TRBD1 (5 bases). With 11 bases removed from V and 3 bases from J, the gap between germline ends came to 10 bases. This CDR3 comprises 11 residues. Germline V gene data show CDR1 as SGHVS and CDR2 as FQNEAQ. As DNA, the CDR3 is TGTGCCGGGGGAGGGGACACTGAAGCTTTCTTT. Translating gives CAGGGDTEAFF. The full variable domain, with the rest looked up from reference TRBV7-8 and TRBJ1-1, is GAGVSQSPRYKVAKRGQDVALRCDPISGHVSLFWYQQALGQGPEFLTYFQNEAQLDKSGLPSDRFFAERPEGSVSTLKIQRTQQEDSAVYLCAGGGDTEAFFGQGTRLTVV.

The rearrangement links TRBV11-3 to TRBJ2-5; possibly TRBD2 for D (5 bases). Trimming left V 1 base short and J 2 bases short, with 11 bases between. CDR1 is SGHNT and CDR2 is YENEEA in the germline V gene. The CDR3 contains 15 residues. The CDR3 loop is CASSLGLAWQETQYF. CDR3 sequence (DNA): TGTGCCAGCAGCTTAGGGCTAGCTTGGCAAGAGACCCAGTACTTC.

V gene TRBV3-1 (or the pseudogene TRBV3-2) combines with J gene TRBJ2-1; D perhaps matches TRBD1 (5 bases). Deletions cut 0 bases from V and 2 bases from J, with 8 bases between. Germline V gene data show CDR1 as LGHDT and CDR2 as YNNKEL (reference sequence). The CDR3 runs to 15 residues. The CDR3: CASSQDGQAYNEQFF. The CDR3 DNA sequence: TGTGCCAGCAGCCAAGACGGACAAGCCTACAATGAGCAGTTCTTC.

This clone was seen a single time. V usage is TRBV10-3 and J usage is TRBJ1-6; 8 bases are shared with TRBD1. The CDR3 has 14 amino acids. Per germline, CDR1 ENHRY and CDR2 SYGVKD. The V segment lost 5 bases and the J segment 7 bases; nucleotides outside the gene matches: 4. In nucleotides, the CDR3 is TGTGCCATCAGTCAGACAGGGGACAATTCACCCCTCCACTTT. It specifies CAISQTGDNSPLHF.

This clone was seen only a few times. This chain connects TRBV28 to TRBJ1-2; D remains unclear. Trimming took off 5 bases at V and 1 base at J, with 8 bases between the two ends. CDR1 and CDR2 (germline): MDHEN, SYDVKM. The CDR3 contains 13 residues. CDR3 sequence reads: CASSVTYNYGYTF. CDR3 bases: TGTGCCAGCAGTGTGACATATAACTATGGCTACACCTTC.

This chain connects TRBV5-1 to TRBJ2-5; TRBD2 agrees at 9 bases. The CDR3 spans 16 residues. With 0 bases clipped from V and 4 bases from J, the junction kept 7 bases outside the gene matches. The V gene's germline CDR1 is SGHRS and CDR2 YFSETQ. CDR3 protein: CASSLDARGGSETQYF. DNA for the CDR3: TGCGCCAGCAGCTTGGATGCGCGGGGGGGCTCAGAGACCCAGTACTTC.

The J gene is TRBJ1-2, the V gene TRBV19; D remains ambiguous. Germline V gene data show CDR1 as LNHDA and CDR2 as SQIVND (reference sequence). Trimming stripped 4 bases from V and 4 bases from J, with 13 bases between. The CDR3 is 14 amino acids. The DNA of the CDR3 is TGTGCCAGTAGTAAGCGCTGGGAGGGCTATGGCTACACCTTC. As protein: CASSKRWEGYGYTF.

V is TRBV5-8 and J is TRBJ2-1; D might be TRBD1 (5 bases). V was trimmed by 2 bases and J by 2 bases, leaving 11 bases between them. Germline values: CDR1 SGHTS, CDR2 YDEGEE. The CDR3 has 15 residues. The CDR3 protein is CASSLGDSPYNEQFF. The CDR3 region has the DNA TGTGCCAGCAGCTTAGGAGACAGTCCCTACAATGAGCAGTTCTTC.

Only a few counts were recorded for this clone. This chain joins TRBV19 and TRBJ1-4; D is ambiguous. There are 14 residues in the CDR3. V was cut by 5 bases and J by 3 bases, with 10 bases left in between. CDR1 LNHDA and CDR2 SQIVND come from the germline V gene (reference sequence). CDR3 sequence reads: CASSQGRPNEKLFF. CDR3 nucleotides: TGTGCCAGTAGTCAAGGGAGACCTAATGAAAAACTGTTTTTT.

V usage is TRBV2 and J usage is TRBJ1-4; possibly TRBD1 for D (5 bases). Trimming took off 5 bases at V and 7 bases at J, with 14 bases between the two ends. Germline values: CDR1 SNHLY, CDR2 FYNNEI. The CDR3 is made up of 14 amino acids. The CDR3 nucleotides are TGTGCCAGCAGTAAACTAGCGGGGGGTGAAAAACTGTTTTTT. As protein: CASSKLAGGEKLFF.

CDR3 sequence (DNA): TGTGCCAGCAGCCCCGTCGCAGGGGAGTATTCACCCCTCCACTTT. This gives the protein CASSPVAGEYSPLHF. The chain employs TRBV7-8 and TRBJ1-6; TRBD1 might be the D (6 bases). Per the germline V gene, CDR1 is SGHVS and CDR2 is FQNEAQ. The CDR3 is made up of 15 amino acids. Trimming removed 5 bases at V and 8 bases at J, with 16 bases between.

The rearrangement uses TRBV3-1 (or the pseudogene TRBV3-2) and TRBJ1-5; possible D gene TRBD1, 5 bases. The CDR3 extends over 13 amino acids. V lost 3 bases to trimming and J lost 5 bases, with 8 bases between them. Germline V gene data show CDR1 as LGHDT and CDR2 as YNNKEL (reference sequence). In nucleotides, the CDR3 is TGTGCCAGCAGCCATCAGGGCGATCAGCCCCAGCATTTT. Amino acid sequence: CASSHQGDQPQHF.

The sample holds one count of this clone. The chain joins TRBV21-1 to TRBJ2-5; the listed D gene, TRBD1, was not tested against the DNA. TRBV21-1 is labeled a pseudogene. The CDR3 has 14 residues. The CDR3 loop is CASSTRQGNETQYF. The CDR3 nucleotides read TGTGCCAGCAGCACCCGACAGGGTAATGAGACCCAGTACTTC.

This clone was recorded once. The V gene is TRBV5-1, the J gene TRBJ1-1, with a possible D match to TRBD1 (6 bases). CDR3 size: 16 residues. The germline gives CDR1 SGHRS, CDR2 YFSETQ. V was pared by 6 bases and J by 5 bases, with 23 bases between. The CDR3 nucleotides are TGCGCCAGCAAGCAACAGGGTGGGGTCGTAGGTACTGAAGCTTTCTTT. Its protein is CASKQQGGVVGTEAFF.

The CDR3 nucleotides read TGTGCCAGTAGGACAGGGGGAGGAGAGACCCAGTACTTC. This sequence encodes CASRTGGGETQYF. The V gene is TRBV19, the J gene TRBJ2-5; 9 bases map to TRBD1. In germline, CDR1 is LNHDA, CDR2 SQIVND (reference sequence). The CDR3 has 13 residues. Losses at the gene ends were 6 bases for V and 4 bases for J; bases not matched to a gene: 3.

V gene TRBV14 combines with J gene TRBJ1-6, with TRBD1 identical over 8 bases. Trimming cost V 4 bases and J 7 bases; bases outside gene matches: 6. Germline loops: CDR1 SGHDN, CDR2 FVKESK. This CDR3 spans 15 amino acids. DNA of the CDR3: TGTGCCAGCAGCCCCCTGGACAGGGAGAATTCACCCCTCCACTTT. Translating gives CASSPLDRENSPLHF.

This clone was seen only a few times. The chain employs TRBV28 and TRBJ1-1; no firm D call. From germline, CDR1 is MDHEN and CDR2 SYDVKM. V dropped 5 bases and J dropped 2 bases, with 12 bases sitting between them. This CDR3 is built from 14 residues. Here the CDR3 reads CASSNFPSNTEAFF. Here the CDR3 DNA reads TGTGCCAGCAGTAATTTCCCTTCTAACACTGAAGCTTTCTTT. The full variable domain, with the rest looked up from reference TRBV28 and TRBJ1-1, is DVKVTQSSRYLVKRTGEKVFLECVQDMDHENMFWYRQDPGLGLRLIYFSYDVKMKEKGDIPEGYSVSREKKERFSLILESASTNQTSMYLCASSNFPSNTEAFFGQGTRLTVV.

Only a few counts were recorded for this clone. This chain connects TRBV2 to TRBJ2-4, with 9 bases fitting TRBD2. V shed 5 bases, J shed 7 bases, and the junction held 6 bases outside the gene matches. The V gene's germline CDR1 is SNHLY and CDR2 FYNNEI. The CDR3 is 14 amino acids. This chain's CDR3 is CASSILAGVNIQYF. The CDR3 coding sequence is TGTGCCAGCAGTATATTAGCGGGAGTCAACATTCAGTACTTC.

The chain carries TRBV24-1 and TRBJ1-5; TRBD1 might be the D (5 bases). The CDR3 runs to 15 residues. The V gene's germline CDR1 is KGHDR and CDR2 SFDVKD. The V end was cut by 4 bases, the J end by 3 bases, with 12 bases between. The CDR3 DNA reads as TGTGCCACCAGTGACTCGACAGCGCCCAATCAGCCCCAGCATTTT. Its protein is CATSDSTAPNQPQHF.

The V gene is TRBV7-9, the J gene TRBJ2-3; D gene ambiguous. The germline V gene has CDR1 SEHNR and CDR2 FQNEAQ (reference sequence). The germline V and J ends were trimmed by 0 bases and 5 bases, with 12 bases remaining between them. The length of the CDR3 is 15 residues. CDR3 DNA sequence: TGTGCCAGCAGCTTAGCGGGCCTGAACGTAGATACGCAGTATTTT. This codes for CASSLAGLNVDTQYF.

This sequence joins TRBV19 and TRBJ2-2; D is perhaps TRBD1 (6 bases). Trimming left V 10 bases short and J 0 bases short, with 15 bases between. CDR3 length: 15 residues. CDR1 is LNHDA and CDR2 is SQIVND in the germline V gene (reference sequence). This CDR3 reads CATTPGHPNTGELFF. As DNA, the CDR3 is TGTGCCACGACCCCGGGACACCCGAACACCGGGGAGCTGTTTTTT.

The CDR3 sequence: CASSERDRGDYGYTF. DNA of the CDR3: TGTGCCAGCAGTGAAAGGGACAGGGGTGACTATGGCTACACCTTC. The chain employs TRBV6-1 and TRBJ1-2; 10 bases agree with TRBD1. Germline assignment: CDR1 MNHNS and CDR2 SASEGT. The CDR3 loop spans 15 amino acids. V dropped 2 bases and J dropped 3; count of bases not matched to a gene: 3.

V is TRBV6-4 and J is TRBJ2-2; TRBD1 might be the D (6 bases). The germline V and J ends were trimmed by 6 bases and 0 bases, with 8 bases remaining between them. CDR1 and CDR2 (germline): MRHNA, SNTAGT. There are 14 residues in the CDR3. The CDR3 here is CASSGQPNTGELFF. The CDR3 nucleotides read TGTGCCAGCAGCGGACAGCCGAACACCGGGGAGCTGTTTTTT.

The chain uses TRBV15 and TRBJ2-5, with D possibly TRBD1 on 7 matching bases. In germline, CDR1 is LNHNV, CDR2 YYDKDF (reference sequence). Deletions cut 0 bases from V and 5 bases from J, with 13 bases between. This CDR3 is built from 15 residues. CDR3 protein: CATSRDSTGRETQYF. Here the CDR3 DNA reads TGTGCCACCAGCAGAGACTCGACAGGGAGGGAGACCCAGTACTTC.

The genes are TRBV11-2 and TRBJ2-2, with 9 bases fitting TRBD1. V gave up 1 base and J gave up 6 bases; unmatched junction bases: 9. This CDR3 comprises 17 residues. The germline gives CDR1 SGHAT, CDR2 FQNNGV. This chain's CDR3 is CASSLVPGQGSPGELFF. The CDR3 DNA reads as TGTGCCAGCAGCTTAGTGCCGGGACAGGGTTCCCCCGGGGAGCTGTTTTTT. Looking up the rest from reference TRBV11-2 and TRBJ2-2 gives the full variable domain: EAGVAQSPRYKIIEKRQSVAFWCNPISGHATLYWYQQILGQGPKLLIQFQNNGVVDDSQLPKDRFSAERLKGVDSTLKIQPAKLEDSAVYLCASSLVPGQGSPGELFFGEGSRLTVL.